The subject of this entry is one T cell receptor (beta chain). The data are from a study of blood T cell repertoires in COVID-19. The germline CDR1 and CDR2 sequences are MDHEN and SYDVKM. V lost 6 bases, J lost 7 bases, and 21 bases lay in between. The length of the CDR3 is 15 residues. Per the study methods: Amplifying reference gene primers gave estimates of nucleated cell counts. The repertoire was sequenced with immunoSEQ multiplex PCR; TCRdb's copy has only in-frame clones and lacks some. Clonal size and the V and J genes are those of that table, whereas D and trimming came from the DNA. The sample shows 140,000 to 150,000 clones, approximately 86% of them seen only once.

Material for sequencing was peripheral blood. This rearrangement joins TRBV28 to TRBJ1-1, with TRBD1 as a possible D gene (6 bases). The receptor comes from a woman in her thirties or forties with active or convalescent COVID-19. CDR3 nucleotide sequence: TGTGCCAGCAGAATACAGGGTTCCGGGGGGAGTGAAGCTTTCTTT. The encoded protein is CASRIQGSGGSEAFF.